A single sample gave rise to the 18 T cell receptor beta chains below, sequenced in a study of cytomegalovirus exposure and HLA in healthy donors. A multiplex PCR was run with 60 Vbeta primers and 13 Jbeta primers. This table comes from immunoSEQ multiplex PCR, and its TCRdb copy is limited to in-frame clones, with some not included. The sample records some 170,000 clones, around three quarters being singletons. The specimen sequenced was PBMCs. The receptors derive from a young woman in good health and CMV-seronegative.

The chain combines TRBV5-1 with TRBJ2-7; a weak D match, TRBD2 (5 bases). V was shortened by 4 bases and J by 7 bases, with 12 bases between the two germline ends. The CDR3 is made up of 12 amino acids. CDR1 and CDR2 (germline): SGHRS, YFSETQ. The DNA for the CDR3 is TGCGCCAGCAGCACATCCCGAGGGGAGCAGTACTTC. Amino acids: CASSTSRGEQYF.

This chain joins TRBV7-8 and TRBJ2-3, with D maybe TRBD2 (5 bases). V was pared by 5 bases and J by 5 bases, with 11 bases between. This CDR3 spans 13 amino acids. CDR1 is SGHVS, CDR2 FQNEAQ, per germline. In DNA form, the CDR3 reads TGTGCCAGCAGCCCCCGACGGGAAGATACGCAGTATTTT. This encodes CASSPRREDTQYF.

As concerns this clone: Other DNA sequences in the same sample also yield this CDR3. This sequence joins TRBV28 and TRBJ1-5, with D tentatively TRBD1 (5 bases). The CDR3 has 14 amino acids. CDR1 MDHEN and CDR2 SYDVKM come from the germline V gene. V was cut by 4 bases and J by 4 bases, with 11 bases left in between. The CDR3 sequence: CASSSLQGNQPQHF. The CDR3 DNA reads TGTGCCAGCAGTTCCCTGCAGGGTAATCAGCCCCAGCATTTT.

The chain uses TRBV9 and TRBJ1-3; D is ambiguous. CDR1 and CDR2 from the germline V gene are SGDLS and YYNGEE. The V and J ends lost 1 base and 0 bases respectively, with 5 bases between them. The CDR3 has 14 amino acids. The CDR3 nucleotides are TGTGCCAGCAGCGTAATTAGCTCTGGAAACACCATATATTTT. Its protein product is CASSVISSGNTIYF.

This clone has a handful of counts. DNA for the CDR3: TGTGCCAGCAGTCAACGGTACACCGGGGAGCTGTTTTTT. The encoded protein is CASSQRYTGELFF. The V call is TRBV27, the J call TRBJ2-2, with no clear D. Germline-derived CDR1 and CDR2 are MNHEY and SMNVEV (reference sequence). V lost 5 bases, J lost 3 bases, and 7 bases lay in between. This CDR3 region has 13 residues.

This rearrangement joins TRBV6-1 to TRBJ1-6; 7 nucleotides line up with TRBD1. Per germline, CDR1 MNHNS and CDR2 SASEGT. CDR3 length: 17 amino acids. The V gene end was trimmed by 3 bases and the J gene end by 4 bases; junction bases not matched to a gene: 9. The CDR3 sequence: CASSDQLSGQYNSPLHF. In nucleotides, the CDR3 is TGTGCCAGCAGTGACCAGCTGTCGGGACAGTATAATTCACCCCTCCACTTT.

The V call is TRBV28, the J call TRBJ2-7, with D perhaps TRBD1 (5 bases). CDR1 and CDR2 (germline): MDHEN, SYDVKM. Trimming left V 8 bases short and J 1 base short, with 12 bases between. CDR3 length: 13 amino acids. In DNA, the CDR3 is TGTGCCAGCCGACCCCAGGGATCCTACGAGCAGTACTTC. Translation gives CASRPQGSYEQYF. The whole variable domain, filled in from reference TRBV28 and TRBJ2-7, reads DVKVTQSSRYLVKRTGEKVFLECVQDMDHENMFWYRQDPGLGLRLIYFSYDVKMKEKGDIPEGYSVSREKKERFSLILESASTNQTSMYLCASRPQGSYEQYFGPGTRLTVT.

CDR3 bases: TGTGCCAGCAGCTGGAGGGGCAGCAGGATAGACTACGAGCAGTACTTC. This gives the protein CASSWRGSRIDYEQYF. The chain links TRBV27 to TRBJ2-7; D may be TRBD2 (6 bases). The V gene lost 6 bases and the J gene lost 3 bases, with 21 bases spanning the gap. Per the germline V gene, CDR1 is MNHEY and CDR2 is SMNVEV (reference sequence). The CDR3 is 16 residues long.

The CDR3 protein is CASSVGKAQTTYEQYF. CDR3 bases: TGTGCCAGCAGCGTAGGTAAGGCACAGACCACCTACGAGCAGTACTTC. The chain combines TRBV9 with TRBJ2-7; D unclear. This CDR3 is 16 amino acids long. Trimming took 0 bases from V and 2 from J, leaving 15 bases between them. The germline CDR1 and CDR2 sequences are SGDLS and YYNGEE.

This clone was recorded only once. V gene TRBV25-1 combines with J gene TRBJ1-1; D call uncertain. V lost 0 bases, J lost 4 bases, and 6 bases lay in between. From germline, CDR1 is MGHDK and CDR2 SYGVNS. This CDR3 is 13 amino acids long. The CDR3 DNA is TGTGCCAGCAGTGAATATTCCGGCACTGAAGCTTTCTTT. Translation gives CASSEYSGTEAFF.

The V gene is TRBV9, the J gene TRBJ1-2; TRBD1 matches at 10 bases. Germline-derived CDR1 and CDR2 are SGDLS and YYNGEE. The V gene end was trimmed by 2 bases and the J gene end by 3 bases; junction bases not matched to a gene: 1. The CDR3 runs 14 residues. The CDR3 DNA reads as TGTGCCAGCAGCGTCGGACAGGGGGACTATGGCTACACCTTC. Translation gives CASSVGQGDYGYTF. Supplemented by reference TRBV9 and TRBJ1-2, the full variable domain reads DSGVTQTPKHLITATGQRVTLRCSPRSGDLSVYWYQQSLDQGLQFLIQYYNGEERAKGNILERFSAQQFPDLHSELNLSSLELGDSALYFCASSVGQGDYGYTFGSGTRLTVV.

The CDR3 spells CASSSNRGGYEQYF. DNA of the CDR3: TGTGCCAGCAGCTCTAACAGGGGCGGGTACGAGCAGTACTTC. This chain links TRBV11-1 with TRBJ2-7; 7 bases fit TRBD1. V was clipped by 4 bases and J by 4 bases; unmatched bases: 7. The CDR3 contains 14 residues. Germline lookup yields CDR1 SGHAT and CDR2 FQDESV (reference sequence).

The rearrangement uses TRBV7-8 and TRBJ1-1, with no clear D. Germline V lookup: CDR1 SGHVS, CDR2 FQNEAQ. Between the trimmed V and J ends, which lost 5 bases and 11 bases, there was a span of 21 bases. The CDR3 covers 14 residues. CDR3 in amino acids: CASSRARETTTAFF. CDR3 nucleotide sequence: TGTGCCAGCAGCAGAGCAAGGGAGACAACGACGGCTTTCTTT.

The chain's CDR3 is CASSPPGRASPGKTQYF. CDR3 DNA sequence: TGTGCCAGCAGCCCCCCAGGGAGGGCTAGCCCCGGGAAGACCCAGTACTTC. The chain has TRBV28 and TRBJ2-5; the match to TRBD2 covers 7 bases. The germline CDR1 and CDR2 sequences are MDHEN and SYDVKM. The CDR3 sequence is 17 residues long. The trim removed 6 bases at V and 6 bases at J, leaving 19 bases unmatched.

The chain is built from TRBV30 and TRBJ2-7, with 13 bases identical to TRBD2. Trimming at V came to 4 bases and at J to 4 bases, leaving 4 bases not matched to a gene. From germline, CDR1 is GTSNPN and CDR2 SVGIG (reference sequence). The length of the CDR3 is 14 residues. The CDR3 region is CAWKGTSGNYEQYF. The CDR3 nucleotides read TGTGCCTGGAAGGGGACTAGCGGGAATTACGAGCAGTACTTC.

This clone was seen more than once but under ten times. The chain carries TRBV2 and TRBJ1-5; TRBD1 agrees at 8 bases. Trimming at V came to 9 bases and at J to 3 bases, leaving 7 bases not matched to a gene. Germline V gene data show CDR1 as SNHLY and CDR2 as FYNNEI. CDR3 size: 14 residues. CDR3 region: CARADRGFNQPQHF. CDR3 DNA sequence: TGTGCCAGAGCCGACAGGGGCTTCAATCAGCCCCAGCATTTT.

The chain carries TRBV6-5 and TRBJ2-5, with D unclear. This CDR3 has 14 amino acids. Germline CDR1 is MNHEY and CDR2 is SVGAGI. The V end lost 1 base, the J end lost 1 base, and 7 bases lay between the germline ends. In DNA, the CDR3 is TGTGCCAGCAGTTACTTGGCCAGCCAAGAGACCCAGTACTTC. Protein sequence: CASSYLASQETQYF.

This clone has just a few counts. V and J are TRBV27 and TRBJ2-6; D unclear. The CDR3 is 19 amino acids. Germline CDR1 and CDR2: MNHEY and SMNVEV (reference sequence). Trimming took off 1 base at V and 0 bases at J, with 16 bases between the two ends. The CDR3 DNA reads TGTGCCAGCAGTTTATTGGCTGATAGCTCCTACTCTGGGGCCAACGTCCTGACTTTC. Its translation is CASSLLADSSYSGANVLTF. Variable domain in full (rest from reference TRBV27 and TRBJ2-6): EAQVTQNPRYLITVTGKKLTVTCSQNMNHEYMSWYRQDPGLGLRQIYYSMNVEVTDKGDVPEGYKVSRKEKRNFPLILESPSPNQTSLYFCASSLLADSSYSGANVLTFGAGSRLTVL.